This TCR beta chain was profiled in a study of metastatic and nonmetastatic thyroid tumors. For the study at large: Repertoire data that came from the blood and tumor or nodule tissue of malignant and benign thyroid patients were compared.

Thyroid surgery was performed in patients who had received no treatment beforehand. Authors' methods: Researchers built a distant-metastasis classifier for papillary thyroid cancer that drew on CDR3 differences across clinicopathological groups. TCRdb re-called the PCR reads through MiXCR. These V and J calls originate from TCRdb's pipeline instead of the authors' own analysis. The sample shows about 38,000 clones, about half of them seen only once. Study-level points and caveats: Versus benign nodules, malignant thyroid tumors reportedly had significantly higher TCR beta diversity, in blood and tumor.

The CDR3 length is 16 residues. J was trimmed by 2 bases and V by 3 bases; bases with no gene match: 4. Germline V lookup: CDR1 DFQATT, CDR2 SNEGSKA (reference sequence). About this clone itself: Its target is not known.

The sample consisted of tumor tissue. J is TRBJ2-1 and V is TRBV20-1; 13 bases are a match to TRBD2. The sequence was collected from a male donor with papillary thyroid cancer or a benign thyroid nodule (not recorded which). Some clones in this sample may be carry-over from other donors' samples. The CDR3 loop reads CSARTGTSGTYNEQFF. The CDR3 nucleotides are TGCAGTGCTAGGACCGGGACTAGCGGGACCTACAATGAGCAGTTCTTC.